One and the same sample provided the 17 T cell receptor beta chains below, sequenced in a study of CD8 T cells in seronegative destructive rheumatoid arthritis. The data were produced by immunoSEQ multiplex PCR, yet TCRdb's version contains in-frame clones alone and is incomplete. The table has about 4,100 clones, under 85% seen once; the top ten hold 36%. Sequencing was carried out using CD8+ T cells from blood. Receptors were obtained from a woman between 45 and 75 years old with seronegative destructive rheumatoid arthritis.

The chain carries TRBV7-2 and TRBJ2-3; 11 bases line up with TRBD1. CDR1 is SGHTA, CDR2 FQGNSA, per germline. This CDR3 has 15 residues. With 3 bases clipped from V and 6 bases from J, the junction kept 5 bases outside the gene matches. The CDR3, as DNA: TGTGCCAGCAGCTTGGCGGGACAGGGGGTTGATACGCAGTATTTT. It specifies CASSLAGQGVDTQYF.

This rearrangement joins TRBV27 to TRBJ2-1, with 7 nucleotides matching TRBD2. V was clipped by 0 bases and J by 0 bases; unmatched bases: 5. The V gene's germline CDR1 is MNHEY and CDR2 SMNVEV (reference sequence). This CDR3 is 17 amino acids long. The CDR3 coding sequence is TGTGCCAGCAGTTTATCCTTTCGGGACTACTCCTACAATGAGCAGTTCTTC. This encodes CASSLSFRDYSYNEQFF.

The chain combines TRBV19 with TRBJ2-5; 7 nucleotides line up with TRBD2. With 2 bases clipped from V and 5 bases from J, the junction kept 5 bases outside the gene matches. Germline lookup yields CDR1 LNHDA and CDR2 SQIVND (reference sequence). The CDR3 has 14 residues. The CDR3 is CASSITLGGETQYF. The CDR3 bases are TGTGCCAGTAGTATAACGCTGGGAGGGGAGACCCAGTACTTC.

This chain links TRBV4-1 with TRBJ2-7; 13 bases match TRBD2. From germline, CDR1 is MGHRA and CDR2 YSYEKL. V gave up 2 bases and J gave up 0 bases; unmatched junction bases: 1. This CDR3 comprises 16 residues. CDR3 in amino acids: CASSQTSGGASYEQYF. The CDR3 bases are TGCGCCAGCAGCCAAACTAGCGGGGGGGCCTCCTACGAGCAGTACTTC.

The chain links TRBV27 to TRBJ2-3, with TRBD1 identical over 9 bases. V was pared by 7 bases and J by 6 bases, with 8 bases of the junction left unmatched. The CDR3 sequence is 14 residues long. Germline lookup yields CDR1 MNHEY and CDR2 SMNVEV (reference sequence). This chain's CDR3 is CASTTGTGTDTQYF. The CDR3, as DNA: TGTGCCAGCACGACGGGGACAGGGACCGATACGCAGTATTTT.

The chain links TRBV9 to TRBJ2-5; 9 nucleotides line up with TRBD1. CDR3 size: 15 residues. The V gene's germline CDR1 is SGDLS and CDR2 YYNGEE. Germline trimming cut 3 bases from V and 2 bases from J; bases unmatched to any gene: 5. CDR3 amino acids: CASSGGQGTQETQYF. CDR3 sequence (DNA): TGTGCCAGCAGCGGTGGACAGGGGACTCAAGAGACCCAGTACTTC.

The rearrangement uses TRBV21-1 and TRBJ1-6; the table calls TRBD1, which could not be checked here. TRBV21-1 is a pseudogene. The CDR3 is made up of 19 amino acids. The CDR3 nucleotides are TGTGCCAGCAGCAAAGCCCGGTGGCAGGGGGGTGGAGTTCGTTCACCCCTCCACTTT. Translated: CASSKARWQGGGVRSPLHF.

The rearrangement links TRBV5-1 to TRBJ1-4; a possible D gene is TRBD1 (5 bases). The CDR3 has 14 amino acids. The V gene lost 0 bases and the J gene lost 5 bases, with 8 bases spanning the gap. The V gene's germline CDR1 is SGHRS and CDR2 YFSETQ. For the CDR3, the DNA is TGCGCCAGCAGCTTGGGGCAGGGCAATGAAAAACTGTTTTTT. Translating gives CASSLGQGNEKLFF.

This clone was recorded a few times. The V call is TRBV7-9, the J call TRBJ2-3; the match to TRBD2 covers 11 bases. The CDR3 runs to 15 residues. V lost 5 bases to trimming and J lost 6 bases; unmatched junction nucleotides: 7. The germline V gene has CDR1 SEHNR and CDR2 FQNEAQ (reference sequence). The DNA for the CDR3 is TGTGCCAGCAGCGGTAGCGGGGGGGCTTTGGATACGCAGTATTTT. Translating it yields CASSGSGGALDTQYF.

The CDR3, as DNA: TGTGCCAGCAGCTTATTTCAGGGGTATACAGATACGCAGTATTTT. It yields the protein CASSLFQGYTDTQYF. The chain carries TRBV7-9 and TRBJ2-3; D is possibly TRBD1 (6 bases). This CDR3 spans 15 amino acids. Trimming shortened V by 2 bases and J by 3 bases, and 12 bases separated the two germline ends. CDR1 and CDR2 from the germline V gene are SEHNR and FQNEAQ (reference sequence).

The gene calls are TRBV30 and TRBJ2-2, with D perhaps matching TRBD1 (6 bases). The CDR3 loop spans 11 amino acids. Between the trimmed V and J ends, which lost 5 bases and 6 bases, there was a span of 7 bases. CDR1 GTSNPN and CDR2 SVGIG come from the germline V gene (reference sequence). In DNA, the CDR3 is TGTGCCTGGCAGGGGTCCGGGGAGCTGTTTTTT. Its protein is CAWQGSGELFF.

The J gene is TRBJ2-3, the V gene TRBV9; 7 bases line up with TRBD2. CDR3 size: 15 residues. Germline CDR1 reads SGDLS; CDR2 reads YYNGEE. V lost 2 bases and J lost 3; bases outside the gene matches: 6. CDR3 loop: CASSVNSGETDTQYF. The DNA of the CDR3 is TGTGCCAGCAGCGTGAACAGCGGGGAAACAGATACGCAGTATTTT.

The J gene is TRBJ2-7, the V gene TRBV7-6, with D maybe TRBD2 (5 bases). CDR3 size: 14 residues. Looked up from germline, CDR1 is SGHVS and CDR2 is FNYEAQ. V was pared by 4 bases and J by 3 bases, with 13 bases between. The CDR3 coding sequence is TGTGCCAGCAGCTACGGGGTAGGGAACTACGAGCAGTACTTC. Protein product: CASSYGVGNYEQYF.

This sequence joins TRBV5-8 and TRBJ2-6, with 7 bases that match TRBD1. The CDR3 covers 15 residues. Trimming took 4 bases from V and 2 from J; bases not matched to a gene: 3. The germline CDR1 and CDR2 sequences are SGHTS and YDEGEE. The CDR3 bases are TGTGCCAGCAGCCATGACAGGGCTGGGGCCAACGTCCTGACTTTC. It is translated as CASSHDRAGANVLTF.

This clone has a handful of counts. The chain combines TRBV9 with TRBJ1-1; unclear D gene. The CDR3 spans 14 residues. CDR1 and CDR2 (germline): SGDLS, YYNGEE. The V gene lost 7 bases and the J gene lost 2 bases, with 15 bases spanning the gap. The CDR3 loop is CASGSNAINTEAFF. CDR3 DNA sequence: TGTGCCAGCGGGAGTAACGCTATTAACACTGAAGCTTTCTTT.

The J gene is TRBJ2-1, the V gene TRBV5-1, with no clear D. Germline-derived CDR1 and CDR2 are SGHRS and YFSETQ. This CDR3 spans 13 amino acids. Between the trimmed V and J ends, which lost 3 bases and 6 bases, there was a span of 10 bases. CDR3 sequence reads: CASSSDSFNEQFF. The CDR3 nucleotides are TGCGCCAGCAGCTCCGACTCATTCAATGAGCAGTTCTTC. Full variable domain (rest looked up from reference TRBV5-1 and TRBJ2-1): KAGVTQTPRYLIKTRGQQVTLSCSPISGHRSVSWYQQTPGQGLQFLFEYFSETQRNKGNFPGRFSGRQFSNSRSEMNVSTLELGDSALYLCASSSDSFNEQFFGPGTRLTVL.

The chain employs TRBV28 and TRBJ2-1, with TRBD2 matching 7 bases. The CDR3 spans 17 residues. CDR1 and CDR2 (germline): MDHEN, SYDVKM. With 3 bases clipped from V and 4 bases from J, the junction kept 12 bases outside the gene matches. In DNA form, the CDR3 reads TGTGCCAGCAGTTTTCGGGCCGTCGGGGGAGGGTACAATGAGCAGTTCTTC. Protein sequence: CASSFRAVGGGYNEQFF.